This T cell receptor (beta chain) was identified in a study of CD8+CD57+ T cells in acquired aplastic anemia. Background on the study: The study obtained an average of about 3.4 ug of DNA from sorted CD4+ and CD8+ cells. Study-level points and caveats: Patients and controls turned out to have approximately 29 CD8+ CDR3 sequences in common.

Profiling that covered TCR beta VDJ and CDR3 relied on genomic DNA as its template. TCRdb reprocessed the reads with MiXCR, giving one entry per CDR3 protein. Of around 430,000 distinct CDR3 sequences listed, around 32% were seen once; the top ten hold 0.8% to 0.85%. Patients who underwent sequencing had shown CD8+CD57+ cell expansion by flow cytometry. Severe acquired aplastic anemia affected all patients. The CDR3 is 13 amino acids. Germline V gene sequence: CDR1 SNHLY, CDR2 FYNNEI. J was trimmed by 6 bases and V by 11 bases; bases with no gene match: 8. Turning to this clonotype: Its antigen remains unidentified.

Sequenced sample: sorted CD4+, CD8+, or CD8+CD57+ T cells (not recorded which) from PBMCs. This TCR was recovered from a human donor with aplastic anemia. The V gene is TRBV2, the J gene TRBJ1-5, with 9 positions matching TRBD1. CDR3 bases: TGTGCCGCCCGGGACAGGGCTAGTCAGCCCCAGCATTTT. Translating it yields CAARDRASQPQHF.